This T cell receptor beta chain appears in the sequencing data of a study of blood T cell repertoires in COVID-19. Study-wide background: The United States, Italy and Spain were the sources of the acute and convalescent COVID-19 samples. T cells, B-cell-depleted T cells, or PBMCs provided the cDNA or gDNA that served as material.

Per the original data handling: Reference gene primer amplification gave estimated nucleated cell counts. Method: immunoSEQ multiplex PCR; TCRdb's copy keeps in-frame clones and lacks some. That table furnishes V, J and clone size, whereas the DNA furnished D and trimming. The sample carries around 65,000 clones, around 77% recorded once. The germline CDR1 and CDR2 sequences are GTSNPN and SVGIG (reference sequence). Losses at the gene ends were 4 bases for V and 6 bases for J; bases not matched to a gene: 6. The CDR3 sequence is 13 residues long. The sequence was collected from a man between 60 and 75 years old with acute or convalescent COVID-19. The rearrangement uses TRBV30 and TRBJ1-1, with 9 nucleotides matching TRBD1. The specimen was peripheral blood. The CDR3 nucleotides are TGTGCCTGGACGAGGACAGGGGTCTCTGAAGCTTTCTTT. It specifies CAWTRTGVSEAFF.